This TCR beta chain stems from a study of neurological immune-mediated disorders. Study overall: The multiple sclerosis group of about 35 included 31 relapsing-remitting and 3 secondary progressive patients. Whole-study results and caveats: Phylogenetic grouping assigned the repertoires of 18 of 34 multiple sclerosis patients to a single related-CDR3 cluster, representing a possible signature. CDR3 amino acid sequences of expanded clones were not shared across subjects, a result suggesting private repertoires in all groups.

The germline V gene encodes CDR1 SQVTM and CDR2 ANQGSEA. V shed 4 bases and J 10 bases; nucleotides not matched to a gene: 13. The CDR3 consists of 14 residues. By 5'RACE with 10-nucleotide random UMIs, the cDNA was made. A single record per CDR3 protein comes from TCRdb applying MiXCR to the 5' RACE reads. Seen here are tens of thousands of distinct CDR3 sequences, approximately 2.4% observed once, and the top ten hold about 1%. Ten or more counts support this clonotype. What it recognizes is unknown. The rearrangement joins TRBV29-1 to TRBJ2-1, with 7 bases that match TRBD1. Material for sequencing was PBMCs. The sequence derives from a woman in her 30s with multiple sclerosis. CDR3 sequence: CSVVRDSETREQFF. For the CDR3, the DNA is TGCAGCGTTGTCCGGGACAGCGAAACTAGGGAGCAGTTCTTC.